These 22 T cell receptor beta chains originate from one sample sequenced in a study of blood T cell repertoires in COVID-19. Profiling relied on immunoSEQ multiplex PCR, and the TCRdb table lists in-frame clones only, not all of them. The repertoire consists of some 180,000 clones, with approximately 84% occurring once and the leading ten covering about 6.4%. Sequenced input: peripheral blood. All receptors derive from a human donor in a cohort sampled during active COVID-19.

V and J are TRBV2 and TRBJ2-5; tentatively, D is TRBD1 (6 bases). This CDR3 is built from 14 residues. Germline CDR1 SNHLY, CDR2 FYNNEI. The V and J ends lost 10 bases and 2 bases respectively, with 17 bases between them. The CDR3 nucleotides read TGTGCCACTTCACCCGGACAGCTACAAGAGACCCAGTACTTC. This translates into CATSPGQLQETQYF.

The DNA for the CDR3 is TGCGCCAGCAGCTCCGGGGCGCGGGGTGATACGCAGTATTTT. Protein sequence: CASSSGARGDTQYF. The rearrangement links TRBV5-1 to TRBJ2-3; maybe TRBD2 (6 bases). V was trimmed by 3 bases and J by 6 bases, leaving 14 bases between them. This CDR3 is built from 14 residues. In germline, CDR1 is SGHRS, CDR2 YFSETQ.

The chain joins TRBV10-1 to TRBJ2-5; TRBD1 matches 7 bases. In germline, CDR1 is WNHNN, CDR2 SYGVQD (reference sequence). CDR3 length equals 14 residues. The V segment lost 6 bases and the J segment 1 base; nucleotides outside the gene matches: 5. CDR3 DNA sequence: TGCGCCAGCAGCGAAGGGGGCTTCCAAGAGACCCAGTACTTC. Translating gives CASSEGGFQETQYF.

The rearrangement joins TRBV2 to TRBJ1-5; D call uncertain. The ends were cut back, 6 bases at V and 2 bases at J, with 11 bases in the middle. From germline, CDR1 is SNHLY and CDR2 FYNNEI. This CDR3 comprises 14 residues. For the CDR3, the DNA is TGTGCCAGCAGCGGTGTAGTAGGCAATCAGCCCCAGCATTTT. Amino acids: CASSGVVGNQPQHF. Looking up the rest from reference TRBV2 and TRBJ1-5 gives the full variable domain: EPEVTQTPSHQVTQMGQEVILRCVPISNHLYFYWYRQILGQKVEFLVSFYNNEISEKSEIFDDQFSVERPDGSNFTLKIRSTKLEDSAMYFCASSGVVGNQPQHFGDGTRLSIL.

This clone showed up just once. Other DNA variants within this sample encode the same CDR3. The chain has TRBV6-5 and TRBJ1-2; D possibly corresponds to TRBD1 (6 bases). From germline, CDR1 is MNHEY and CDR2 SVGAGI. Trimming removed 2 bases at V and 6 bases at J, with 7 bases between. CDR3 size: 12 residues. The CDR3: CASSYRGNGYTF. DNA for the CDR3: TGTGCCAGCAGTTACAGGGGGAATGGCTACACCTTC.

The chain links TRBV5-4 to TRBJ2-7, with 7 bases that match TRBD1. This CDR3 is built from 14 residues. Trimming removed 2 bases from V and 11 bases from J; junction bases left unmatched: 13. The V gene's germline CDR1 is SGHNT and CDR2 YYREEE (reference sequence). CDR3 DNA sequence: TGTGCCAGCAGCTTACGACAGGGCAGCCCGGAGGAGTACTTC. Encoded protein: CASSLRQGSPEEYF.

CDR3 protein: CASSVQNDYGYTF. CDR3 sequence (DNA): TGTGCCAGCTCAGTACAGAACGACTATGGCTACACCTTC. V gene TRBV18 combines with J gene TRBJ1-2; D not certain. V was shortened by 5 bases and J by 3 bases, with 10 bases between the two germline ends. Germline assignment: CDR1 KGHSH and CDR2 LQKENI. This CDR3 comprises 13 residues. The variable domain in full, with the rest retrieved from reference TRBV18 and TRBJ1-2, is NAGVMQNPRHLVRRRGQEARLRCSPMKGHSHVYWYRQLPEEGLKFMVYLQKENIIDESGMPKERFSAEFPKEGPSILRIQQVVRGDSAAYFCASSVQNDYGYTFGSGTRLTVV.

V usage is TRBV9 and J usage is TRBJ1-1; no reliable D call. This CDR3 comprises 16 residues. The germline V gene encodes CDR1 SGDLS and CDR2 YYNGEE. Trimming cost V 3 bases and J 2 bases, with 17 bases left between them. As DNA, the CDR3 is TGTGCCAGCAGCGACCATCGGGGAATCCCAAACACTGAAGCTTTCTTT. It specifies CASSDHRGIPNTEAFF.

The V and J genes are TRBV4-2 and TRBJ2-7; a possible D gene is TRBD2 (5 bases). V was pared by 0 bases and J by 7 bases, with 10 bases between. The germline CDR1 and CDR2 sequences are LGHNA and YNFKEQ. CDR3 size: 13 residues. The CDR3 sequence: CASSQDIRGEQYF. CDR3 bases: TGTGCCAGCAGCCAAGATATCCGGGGAGAGCAGTACTTC.

The V call is TRBV7-2, the J call TRBJ2-5; TRBD2 matches 15 bases. Germline lookup yields CDR1 SGHTA and CDR2 FQGNSA. Unmatched junction bases numbered 9, after V lost 5 bases and J lost 5 bases. The CDR3 extends over 17 amino acids. The CDR3: CASSPGLAGGLRETQYF. Here the CDR3 DNA reads TGTGCCAGCAGCCCGGGACTAGCGGGGGGCTTGAGGGAGACCCAGTACTTC.

The V call is TRBV6-5, the J call TRBJ1-1; D is unresolved. This CDR3 comprises 13 residues. V was cut by 6 bases and J by 2 bases, with 10 bases left in between. Germline V lookup: CDR1 MNHEY, CDR2 SVGAGI. CDR3 sequence (DNA): TGTGCCAGCAGACAAATGACAAACACTGAAGCTTTCTTT. Translated: CASRQMTNTEAFF.

The genes are TRBV6-2 or TRBV6-3 and TRBJ2-2; 14 bases map to TRBD2. Trimming cost V 4 bases and J 5 bases; bases outside gene matches: 3. The CDR3 contains 16 residues. Germline CDR1 reads MNHEY; CDR2 reads SVGEGT. The CDR3 nucleotides are TGTGCCAGCAGTTTTGGACTAGCGGGGGGAACCGGGGAGCTGTTTTTT. Amino acids: CASSFGLAGGTGELFF.

This clone occurred a few times. The CDR3, as DNA: TGTGCCAGTTCAATAGACAGGCACTCTGGAAACACCATATATTTT. Protein sequence: CASSIDRHSGNTIYF. The chain uses TRBV19 and TRBJ1-3, with a possible D match to TRBD1 (6 bases). The V gene's germline CDR1 is LNHDA and CDR2 SQIVND (reference sequence). The CDR3 covers 15 residues. The V gene lost 8 bases and the J gene lost 0 bases, with 14 bases spanning the gap.

This rearrangement joins TRBV7-9 to TRBJ2-5; D perhaps matches TRBD2 (7 bases). The CDR3 extends over 17 amino acids. V lost 4 bases and J 1 base, leaving 19 bases between the germline ends. CDR1 is SEHNR and CDR2 is FQNEAQ in the germline V gene (reference sequence). The CDR3 DNA is TGTGCCAGCAGCTCATTTACCGGCGGGGGCCCCCAAGAGACCCAGTACTTC. It yields the protein CASSSFTGGGPQETQYF.

The chain is built from TRBV11-2 and TRBJ1-1; D not resolved. V was pared by 0 bases and J by 0 bases, with 8 bases between. The CDR3 consists of 15 residues. The germline gives CDR1 SGHAT, CDR2 FQNNGV. CDR3 sequence: CASSLDPGLNTEAFF. The CDR3 DNA reads TGTGCCAGCAGCTTAGATCCAGGTCTGAACACTGAAGCTTTCTTT.

The chain has TRBV11-2 and TRBJ1-4; 7 bases are shared with TRBD1. Germline CDR1 is SGHAT and CDR2 is FQNNGV. This CDR3 contains 14 residues. With V trimmed by 2 bases and J by 8 bases, 5 bases remained unmatched. CDR3 in amino acids: CASSLQGTEEKLFF. As DNA, the CDR3 is TGTGCCAGCAGCTTACAGGGGACAGAAGAAAAACTGTTTTTT. The full variable domain, in which reference TRBV11-2 and TRBJ1-4 provide the parts outside the CDR3, is EAGVAQSPRYKIIEKRQSVAFWCNPISGHATLYWYQQILGQGPKLLIQFQNNGVVDDSQLPKDRFSAERLKGVDSTLKIQPAKLEDSAVYLCASSLQGTEEKLFFGSGTQLSVL.

The CDR3 DNA reads as TGTGCCAGCAGATGGGGGGATCAGCCCCAGCATTTT. It yields the protein CASRWGDQPQHF. The chain employs TRBV6-5 and TRBJ1-5; D possibly corresponds to TRBD1 (5 bases). V lost 6 bases to trimming and J lost 5 bases, with 8 bases between them. The CDR3 is 12 amino acids. CDR1 is MNHEY and CDR2 is SVGAGI in the germline V gene.

V usage is TRBV4-2 and J usage is TRBJ2-7; possible D gene TRBD1, 6 bases. The CDR3 contains 16 residues. Germline CDR1 and CDR2: LGHNA and YNFKEQ. The V end lost 0 bases, the J end lost 3 bases, and 15 bases lay between the germline ends. CDR3 sequence reads: CASSQDPGTSSYEQYF. The DNA of the CDR3 is TGTGCCAGCAGCCAAGATCCCGGGACATCAAGCTACGAGCAGTACTTC.

The rearrangement uses TRBV9 and TRBJ2-1, with 8 positions matching TRBD2. Germline CDR1 and CDR2: SGDLS and YYNGEE. Unmatched junction bases numbered 11, after V lost 3 bases and J lost 15 bases. The CDR3 sequence is 13 residues long. The CDR3 loop reads CASSGSRAGGTFF. Written as DNA, the CDR3 is TGTGCCAGCAGCGGGTCGAGGGCGGGGGGCACGTTCTTC.

V usage is TRBV2 and J usage is TRBJ1-4, with 8 bases lining up with TRBD1. Germline trimming cut 0 bases from V and 8 bases from J; bases unmatched to any gene: 8. The CDR3 is 16 residues long. In germline, CDR1 is SNHLY, CDR2 FYNNEI. The CDR3 loop is CASSEALGTGQEKLFF. As DNA, the CDR3 is TGTGCCAGCAGTGAAGCGCTTGGGACAGGCCAGGAAAAACTGTTTTTT.

This rearrangement joins TRBV29-1 to TRBJ1-2, with D hard to call. The CDR3 totals 13 residues. V dropped 4 bases and J dropped 5 bases, with 14 bases sitting between them. The V gene's germline CDR1 is SQVTM and CDR2 ANQGSEA. This chain's CDR3 is CSVGPLDLYGYTF. The CDR3 DNA is TGCAGCGTTGGTCCGCTAGACCTTTATGGCTACACCTTC.

This clone was seen once. The chain recombines TRBV11-2 with TRBJ2-7, with 13 bases identical to TRBD2. The CDR3 runs 17 residues. Unmatched junction bases numbered 7, after V lost 5 bases and J lost 0 bases. Germline values: CDR1 SGHAT, CDR2 FQNNGV. CDR3 nucleotide sequence: TGTGCCAGCAGCCCGGGGACTAGCGGGGCTAGCTCCTACGAGCAGTACTTC. Its protein is CASSPGTSGASSYEQYF.